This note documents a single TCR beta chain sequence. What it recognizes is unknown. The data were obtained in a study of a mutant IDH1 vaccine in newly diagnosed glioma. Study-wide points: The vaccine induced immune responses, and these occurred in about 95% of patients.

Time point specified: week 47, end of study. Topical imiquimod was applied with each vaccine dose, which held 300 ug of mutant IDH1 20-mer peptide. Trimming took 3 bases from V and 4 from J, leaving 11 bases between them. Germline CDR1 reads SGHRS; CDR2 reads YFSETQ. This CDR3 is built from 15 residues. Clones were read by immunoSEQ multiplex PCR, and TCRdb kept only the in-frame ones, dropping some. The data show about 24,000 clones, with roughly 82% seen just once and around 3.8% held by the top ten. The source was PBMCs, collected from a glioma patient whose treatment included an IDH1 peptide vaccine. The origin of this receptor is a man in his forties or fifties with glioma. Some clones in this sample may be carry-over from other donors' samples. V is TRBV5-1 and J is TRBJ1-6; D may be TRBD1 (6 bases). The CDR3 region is CASSSGTNYNSPLHF. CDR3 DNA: TGCGCCAGCAGCTCCGGGACAAATTATAATTCACCCCTCCACTTT. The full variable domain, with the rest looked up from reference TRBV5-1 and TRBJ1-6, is KAGVTQTPRYLIKTRGQQVTLSCSPISGHRSVSWYQQTPGQGLQFLFEYFSETQRNKGNFPGRFSGRQFSNSRSEMNVSTLELGDSALYLCASSSGTNYNSPLHFGNGTRLTVT.